The 15 T cell receptor beta chains given below trace back to one sample, sequenced in a study of molecular identifiers for immune sequencing clone quantification. In TCRdb, the PCR reads were re-called with MiXCR into one record per CDR3 protein. The table lists some 320,000 distinct CDR3 sequences, roughly 24% of them singletons. Source material: naive CD8+ T cells from blood, with Jurkat cell RNA spiked in. Subset indicated: FACS-sorted CD8+CD4-CCR7+CD45RA+ naive T cells. The receptors were sampled from a human donor in good health. Some libraries in this study had Jurkat cell RNA spiked in.

The genes are TRBV15 and TRBJ2-3, with TRBD2 matching over 9 bases. Germline V CDR1 and CDR2: LNHNV, YYDKDF (reference sequence). J was trimmed by 6 bases and V by 1 base; bases with no gene match: 5. This CDR3 spans 15 amino acids. The CDR3 coding sequence is TGTGCCACCAGCAGAGCCCGCACTAGCGGGGATACGCAGTATTTT. Amino acids: CATSRARTSGDTQYF.

V usage is TRBV5-1 and J usage is TRBJ2-3; D ambiguous. This CDR3 has 15 amino acids. CDR1 SGHRS and CDR2 YFSETQ come from the germline V gene. Deletions cut 4 bases from V and 2 bases from J, with 14 bases between. The CDR3 nucleotides read TGCGCCAGCAGCATGACCGGGCAAATCACAGATACGCAGTATTTT. It yields the protein CASSMTGQITDTQYF. The complete variable domain, with remaining parts taken from reference TRBV5-1 and TRBJ2-3, reads KAGVTQTPRYLIKTRGQQVTLSCSPISGHRSVSWYQQTPGQGLQFLFEYFSETQRNKGNFPGRFSGRQFSNSRSEMNVSTLELGDSALYLCASSMTGQITDTQYFGPGTRLTVL.

The chain uses TRBV5-5 and TRBJ2-7, with D perhaps matching TRBD1 (6 bases). Germline CDR1 SGHKS, CDR2 YYEKEE (reference sequence). Trimming pared 3 bases from V and 3 bases from J, leaving 10 bases between. The CDR3 length is 13 residues. The CDR3 DNA sequence: TGTGCCAGCAGCTCTTGGGACATCTACGAGCAGTACTTC. Protein: CASSSWDIYEQYF.

This clonotype was seen at least ten times. The V gene is TRBV7-6, the J gene TRBJ2-3; D might be TRBD2 (7 bases). CDR1 and CDR2 from the germline V gene are SGHVS and FNYEAQ. The CDR3 length is 19 residues. Between the trimmed V and J ends, which lost 1 base and 0 bases, there was a span of 20 bases. For the CDR3, the DNA is TGTGCCAGCAGCTTAGATACCCCCGGGGGGCGGGAGAGCACAGATACGCAGTATTTT. This gives the protein CASSLDTPGGRESTDTQYF.

This clonotype has more than one count but fewer than ten. The chain carries TRBV11-2 and TRBJ2-1, with a weak D call TRBD1 (5 bases). V lost 1 base and J 0 bases, leaving 10 bases between the germline ends. This CDR3 spans 16 amino acids. The germline V gene encodes CDR1 SGHAT and CDR2 FQNNGV. CDR3 sequence: CASSLVGQSSYNEQFF. The CDR3 coding sequence is TGTGCCAGCAGCTTAGTCGGACAAAGCTCCTACAATGAGCAGTTCTTC.

The chain recombines TRBV18 with TRBJ1-1; no clear D gene. The ends were cut back, 3 bases at V and 5 bases at J, with 4 bases in the middle. CDR1 KGHSH and CDR2 LQKENI come from the germline V gene. The CDR3 is 11 residues long. The CDR3 here is CASSPTTEAFF. The CDR3 DNA sequence: TGTGCCAGCTCACCTACGACTGAAGCTTTCTTT.

A few counts support this clonotype. The chain couples TRBV28 to TRBJ2-2; perhaps TRBD1 as D (6 bases). Per the germline V gene, CDR1 is MDHEN and CDR2 is SYDVKM. Trimming took 6 bases from V and 1 from J, leaving 24 bases between them. This CDR3 has 19 amino acids. CDR3 amino acids: CASSPKQGLARKNTGELFF. As DNA, the CDR3 is TGTGCCAGCAGCCCTAAACAGGGATTGGCACGAAAGAACACCGGGGAGCTGTTTTTT. Using reference TRBV28 and TRBJ2-2 for the parts outside the CDR3, the full variable domain is DVKVTQSSRYLVKRTGEKVFLECVQDMDHENMFWYRQDPGLGLRLIYFSYDVKMKEKGDIPEGYSVSREKKERFSLILESASTNQTSMYLCASSPKQGLARKNTGELFFGEGSRLTVL.

The rearrangement uses TRBV6-2 or TRBV6-3 and TRBJ2-2; 7 bases are a match to TRBD1. The CDR3 covers 16 residues. CDR1 is MNHEY, CDR2 SVGEGT, per germline. The trim removed 6 bases at V and 4 bases at J, leaving 11 bases unmatched. Here the CDR3 DNA reads TGTGCCAGCAGGTACCACCCCGGGACAGTCACCGGGGAGCTGTTTTTT. Residues: CASRYHPGTVTGELFF.

V usage is TRBV9 and J usage is TRBJ1-1, with no clear D. Germline V CDR1 and CDR2: SGDLS, YYNGEE. Deletions cut 0 bases from V and 6 bases from J, with 6 bases between. The CDR3 has 12 residues. The CDR3 sequence is CASSVGGSEAFF. The CDR3 DNA reads TGTGCCAGCAGCGTAGGAGGCTCTGAAGCTTTCTTT.

Remarks on this clonotype: Just one base apart from a much larger clone, this may be a read error. The chain combines TRBV6-5 with TRBJ2-3; TRBD2 matches at 11 bases. The CDR3 runs to 16 residues. Germline loops: CDR1 MNHEY, CDR2 SVGAGI. After removal of 4 bases from V and 4 bases from J, the junction contained 7 bases not matched to a gene. CDR3 region: CASSSSTSGTADTQYF. The CDR3 region has the DNA TGTGCCAGCAGTTCCTCGACTAGCGGGACCGCAGATACGCAGTATTTT.

V and J are TRBV27 and TRBJ1-1; no reliable D call. CDR3 length: 14 residues. The germline V gene has CDR1 MNHEY and CDR2 SMNVEV (reference sequence). V was cut by 2 bases and J by 3 bases, with 10 bases left in between. CDR3 sequence: CASSLGSFDTEAFF. CDR3 nucleotide sequence: TGTGCCAGCAGTTTAGGGAGTTTCGACACTGAAGCTTTCTTT.

This clonotype was counted only a few times. The V gene is TRBV7-9, the J gene TRBJ2-2; the match to TRBD1 covers 7 bases. The V and J ends lost 4 bases and 5 bases, in that order; junction bases with no gene match: 1. This CDR3 is built from 13 residues. In germline, CDR1 is SEHNR, CDR2 FQNEAQ (reference sequence). This CDR3 reads CASSSTGTGELFF. The CDR3 DNA follows: TGTGCCAGCAGCTCGACAGGGACCGGGGAGCTGTTTTTT.

The V call is TRBV5-5, the J call TRBJ2-3; D gene ambiguous. Germline CDR1 reads SGHKS; CDR2 reads YYEKEE (reference sequence). Trimming pared 5 bases from V and 2 bases from J, leaving 15 bases between. This CDR3 is 15 amino acids long. The DNA for the CDR3 is TGTGCCAGCAGTACCTCACCGGCTCACACAGATACGCAGTATTTT. Translating gives CASSTSPAHTDTQYF.

This clonotype was seen more than once but under ten times. The gene calls are TRBV7-9 and TRBJ2-3, with TRBD2 identical over 9 bases. This CDR3 is built from 18 residues. Trimming cost V 3 bases and J 3 bases; bases outside gene matches: 13. The germline V gene encodes CDR1 SEHNR and CDR2 FQNEAQ (reference sequence). The CDR3 is CASSFPAGGSKFTDTQYF. Here the CDR3 DNA reads TGTGCCAGCAGCTTCCCAGCGGGAGGAAGTAAGTTTACAGATACGCAGTATTTT.

This clonotype was detected a few times. The chain has TRBV29-1 and TRBJ1-1; D gene uncertain. V gave up 1 base and J gave up 8 bases, with 11 bases separating them. Looked up from germline, CDR1 is SQVTM and CDR2 is ANQGSEA. The CDR3 is 12 amino acids. The CDR3 region is CSVEVSGREAFF. The CDR3 nucleotides are TGCAGCGTTGAAGTATCAGGCAGGGAAGCTTTCTTT.